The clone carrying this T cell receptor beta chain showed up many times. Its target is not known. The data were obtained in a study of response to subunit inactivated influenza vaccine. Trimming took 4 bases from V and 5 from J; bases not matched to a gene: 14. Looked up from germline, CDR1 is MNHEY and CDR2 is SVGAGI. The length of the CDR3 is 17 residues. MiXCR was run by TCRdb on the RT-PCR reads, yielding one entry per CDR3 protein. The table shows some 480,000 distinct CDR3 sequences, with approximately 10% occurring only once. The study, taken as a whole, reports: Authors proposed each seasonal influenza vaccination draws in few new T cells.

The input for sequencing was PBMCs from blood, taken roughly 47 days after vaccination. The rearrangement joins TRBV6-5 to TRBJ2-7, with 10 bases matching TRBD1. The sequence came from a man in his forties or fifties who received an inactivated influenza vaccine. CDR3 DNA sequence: TGTGCCAGCAGTTTAATCCGAATTCGGGACAGGGGCAACGAGCAGTACTTC. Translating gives CASSLIRIRDRGNEQYF.